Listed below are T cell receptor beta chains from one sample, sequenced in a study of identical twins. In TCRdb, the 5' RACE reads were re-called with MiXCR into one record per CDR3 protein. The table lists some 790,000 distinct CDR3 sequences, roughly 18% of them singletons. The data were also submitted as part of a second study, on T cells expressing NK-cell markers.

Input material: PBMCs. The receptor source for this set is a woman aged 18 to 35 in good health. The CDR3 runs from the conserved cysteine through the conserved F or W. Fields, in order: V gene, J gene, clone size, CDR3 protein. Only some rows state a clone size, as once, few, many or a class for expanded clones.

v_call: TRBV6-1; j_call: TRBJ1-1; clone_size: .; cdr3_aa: CASRNIQGEKTEAFF
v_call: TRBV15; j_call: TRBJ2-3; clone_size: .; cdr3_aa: CATRPPGQGTDTQYF
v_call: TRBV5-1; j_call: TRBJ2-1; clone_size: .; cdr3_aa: CASSPGPGAEQFF
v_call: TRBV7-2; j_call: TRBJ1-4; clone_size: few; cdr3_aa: CASSRRRTGTGEKLFF
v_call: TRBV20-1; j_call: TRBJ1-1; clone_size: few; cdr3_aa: CSARDRLPEAFF
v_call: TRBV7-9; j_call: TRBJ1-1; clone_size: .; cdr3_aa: CASSLGGDLILF
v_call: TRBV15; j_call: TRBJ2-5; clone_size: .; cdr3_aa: CATSRPEVEETQYF
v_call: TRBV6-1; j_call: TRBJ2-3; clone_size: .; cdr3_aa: CASSQWGTQGVYTQYF
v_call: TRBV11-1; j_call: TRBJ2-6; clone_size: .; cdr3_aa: CASSIPVIAGNGSGANVLTF
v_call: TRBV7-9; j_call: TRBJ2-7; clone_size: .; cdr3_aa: CASSLGGGTTYEQYF
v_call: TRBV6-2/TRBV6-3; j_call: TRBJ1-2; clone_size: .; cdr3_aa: CASSYRGDGGYTF
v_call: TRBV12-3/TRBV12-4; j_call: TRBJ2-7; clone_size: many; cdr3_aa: CASSLKNGEQYF
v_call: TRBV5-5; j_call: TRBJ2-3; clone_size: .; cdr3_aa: CASSLWFPGTDTQYF
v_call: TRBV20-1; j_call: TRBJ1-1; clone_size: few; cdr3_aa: CSARSVMNTEAFF
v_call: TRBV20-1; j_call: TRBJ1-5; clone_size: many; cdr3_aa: CSASQQGTGPQHF
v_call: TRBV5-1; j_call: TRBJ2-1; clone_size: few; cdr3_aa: CASSDPRTGRKFF
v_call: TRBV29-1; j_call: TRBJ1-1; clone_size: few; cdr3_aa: CSVGVWGGTEAFF
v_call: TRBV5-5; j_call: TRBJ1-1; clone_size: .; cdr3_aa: CASSAAGTPSLQAFF
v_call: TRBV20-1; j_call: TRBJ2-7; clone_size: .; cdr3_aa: CSARDASGAAYEQYF
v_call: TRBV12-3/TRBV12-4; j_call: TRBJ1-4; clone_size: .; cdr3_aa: CASSLAPTGEKLFF
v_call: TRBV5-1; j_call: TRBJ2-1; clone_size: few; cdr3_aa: CASRQTGAQWSEQFF
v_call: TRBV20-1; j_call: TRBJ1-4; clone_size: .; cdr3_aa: CSADLLGQSTHEKLFF
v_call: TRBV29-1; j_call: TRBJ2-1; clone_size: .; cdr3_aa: CSVYTSSGNSYNEQFF
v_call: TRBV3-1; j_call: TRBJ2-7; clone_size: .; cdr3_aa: CASSQDRRGGEQYF
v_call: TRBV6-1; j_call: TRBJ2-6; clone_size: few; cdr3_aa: CASSPAGRGANVLTF
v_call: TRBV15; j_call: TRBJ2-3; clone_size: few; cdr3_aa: CATSLGQVTDTQYF
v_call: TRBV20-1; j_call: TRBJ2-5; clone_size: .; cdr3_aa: CSARGLTAQETQYF
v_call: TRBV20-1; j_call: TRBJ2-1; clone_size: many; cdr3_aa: CSATRGSSYNEQFF
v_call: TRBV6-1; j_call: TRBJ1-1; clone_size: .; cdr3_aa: CASRVPGNTEAFF
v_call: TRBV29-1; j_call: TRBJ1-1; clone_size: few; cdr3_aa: CSVVETIPNTEAFF
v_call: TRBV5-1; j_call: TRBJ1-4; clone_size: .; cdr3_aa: CASSLARSDEKLFF
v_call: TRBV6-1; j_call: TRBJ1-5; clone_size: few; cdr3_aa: CASSPRDRLNQPQHF
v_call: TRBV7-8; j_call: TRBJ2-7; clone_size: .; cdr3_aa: CASSSSGGVVNEQYF
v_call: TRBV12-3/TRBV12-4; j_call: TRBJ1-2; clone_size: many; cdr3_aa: CASDGVGGHTF
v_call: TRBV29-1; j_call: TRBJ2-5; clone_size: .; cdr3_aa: CSVEDLTKETQYF
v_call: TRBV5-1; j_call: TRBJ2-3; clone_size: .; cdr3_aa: CASSLGPLGAQYF
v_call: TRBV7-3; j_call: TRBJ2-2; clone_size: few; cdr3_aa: CASSLDREGGELFF
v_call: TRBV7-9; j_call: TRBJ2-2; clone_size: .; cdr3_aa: CASWTSGNTGELFF
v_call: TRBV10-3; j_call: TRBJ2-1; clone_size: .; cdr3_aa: CATHGLAGDRHNEQFF
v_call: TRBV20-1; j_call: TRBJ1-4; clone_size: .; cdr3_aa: CSARDRGRNEKLFF
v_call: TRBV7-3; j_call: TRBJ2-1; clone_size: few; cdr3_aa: CASSFKPTSGYNEQFF
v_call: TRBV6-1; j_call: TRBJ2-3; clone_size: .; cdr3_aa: CASSLVGVAGDTDTQYF
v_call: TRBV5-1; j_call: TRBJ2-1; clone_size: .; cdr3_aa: CASSPHPLLGQGPYNEQFF
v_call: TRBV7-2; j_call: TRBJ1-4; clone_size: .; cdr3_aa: CASSFYANEKLFF
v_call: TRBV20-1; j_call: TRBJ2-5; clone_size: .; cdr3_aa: CSASVSLKETQYF
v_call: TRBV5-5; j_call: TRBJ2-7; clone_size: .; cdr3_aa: CASSFRGNHEQYF
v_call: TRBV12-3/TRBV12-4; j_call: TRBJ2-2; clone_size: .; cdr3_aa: CASSFGQGNTGELFF
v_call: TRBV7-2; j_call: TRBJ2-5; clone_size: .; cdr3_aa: CASSLGGQGGTQYF
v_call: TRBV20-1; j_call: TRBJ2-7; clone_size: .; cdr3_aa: CSTQHQRGESYEQYF